A selection of T cell receptor beta chains follows, all from one sample in a study of cytotoxic CD8 clonotypes in ibrutinib-treated CLL. Method: immunoSEQ multiplex PCR; TCRdb's copy keeps in-frame clones and lacks some. Of some 130,000 clones in the sample, roughly 84% were seen once. The sequencing here drew on PBMCs, taken after 24 months of ibrutinib treatment. These receptor sequences come from a human donor with chronic lymphocytic leukemia. CDR3s include the opening cysteine and the closing phenylalanine or tryptophan. Fields, in order: CDR3 protein, CDR3 DNA, J gene, D gene, clone size, V gene. D genes are given only for firm matches. Size values are once, few and many counts, or a class for expanded clones, and some rows have none.

CASSLSLGPSTDTQYF TGTGCCAGCAGCTTAAGTTTGGGCCCTAGCACAGATACGCAGTATTTT TRBJ2-3 NA NA TRBV7-2
CASSLAQADTDTQYF TGTGCCAGCAGCTTAGCACAGGCTGACACAGATACGCAGTATTTT TRBJ2-3 NA once TRBV7-2
CAWSGTGASYGYTF TGTGCCTGGAGTGGGACAGGGGCCTCCTATGGCTACACCTTC TRBJ1-2 TRBD1 NA TRBV30
CASSLKGQYTEAFF TGTGCCAGCAGCTTAAAGGGACAATACACTGAAGCTTTCTTT TRBJ1-1 NA NA TRBV7-2
CASSEAPAWTF TGTGCCAGCAGTGAAGCCCCCGCATGGACCTTC TRBJ1-2 NA many TRBV2
CASSLLGLETQYF TGTGCCAGCAGCTTACTGGGTTTGGAGACCCAGTACTTC TRBJ2-5 NA NA TRBV11-2
CASSIDRWNGVPFF TGTGCCAGTAGTATAGATCGGTGGAATGGGGTGCCTTTCTTT TRBJ1-1 NA NA TRBV19
CASSYEGAPSTDTQYF TGTGCCAGCAGTTACGAGGGCGCCCCTAGCACAGATACGCAGTATTTT TRBJ2-3 NA NA TRBV6-7
CASSDGGNGNTIYF TGTGCCAGCTCAGACGGCGGGAACGGAAACACCATATATTTT TRBJ1-3 NA NA TRBV18
CASSPRGQEKMNTIYF TGTGCCAGCAGCCCCAGAGGACAGGAGAAGATGAACACCATATATTTT TRBJ1-3 TRBD1 NA TRBV4-2
CASSLESGPPYEQYF TGCGCCAGCAGCTTGGAGTCTGGCCCCCCCTACGAGCAGTACTTC TRBJ2-7 NA NA TRBV5-1
CASSEGPGPPAEQYF TGTGCCAGCAGCGAGGGACCAGGTCCTCCTGCCGAGCAGTACTTC TRBJ2-7 NA NA TRBV9
CAWSQGDYGYTF TGTGCCTGGAGTCAGGGAGACTATGGCTACACCTTC TRBJ1-2 NA few TRBV30
CASSAGTGNYGYTF TGTGCCAGCAGTGCCGGGACAGGGAACTATGGCTACACCTTC TRBJ1-2 TRBD1 NA TRBV6-5
CASSQGQVSSYEQYF TGTGCCAGCAGCCAAGGACAGGTGAGCTCCTACGAGCAGTACTTC TRBJ2-7 TRBD1 NA TRBV6-6
CASSLLGGVNEKLFF TGTGCCAGCAGCTTACTGGGAGGGGTCAATGAAAAACTGTTTTTT TRBJ1-4 NA NA TRBV11-2
CASSSTGNGYTF TGTGCCAGCAGCTCGACAGGGAATGGCTACACCTTC TRBJ1-2 TRBD1 NA TRBV7-2
CASSGGSPHEQYF TGTGCCAGCAGCGGTGGGTCCCCCCACGAGCAGTACTTC TRBJ2-7 NA NA TRBV5-4
CASSVTNQETQYF TGTGCCAGCTCGGTGACTAATCAAGAGACCCAGTACTTC TRBJ2-5 NA once TRBV18
CASSETTGHSQTFF TGTGCCAGCAGTGAAACGACAGGGCATTCCCAAACTTTCTTT TRBJ1-1 TRBD1 once TRBV28
CASSLSTDTQYF TGTGCCAGCAGCCTGAGCACAGATACGCAGTATTTT TRBJ2-3 NA NA TRBV7-2
CASSSNTGVSSYF TGTGCCAGCAGCTCGAACACAGGGGTATCTAGTTACTTC TRBJ2-7 TRBD1 NA TRBV7-2
CASSPRADGELFF TGTGCCAGCTCACCACGGGCGGACGGGGAGCTGTTTTTT TRBJ2-2 NA NA TRBV18
CASSMARNQPQHF TGTGCCAGTAGTATGGCCCGAAATCAGCCCCAGCATTTT TRBJ1-5 NA few TRBV19
CASSRQVSSNQPQHF TGTGCCAGCAGCCGACAGGTTTCTAGCAATCAGCCCCAGCATTTT TRBJ1-5 NA NA TRBV5-6
CASSWSQTSGGQETQYF TGTGCCAGCAGCTGGAGCCAGACTAGCGGGGGACAAGAGACCCAGTACTTC TRBJ2-5 TRBD2 NA TRBV7-8
CASSPLHNEQFF TGTGCCAGCAGCCCACTCCACAATGAGCAGTTCTTC TRBJ2-1 NA NA TRBV7-2
CASSPGRGGELFF TGTGCCAGCAGCCCGGGACGGGGCGGGGAGCTGTTTTTT TRBJ2-2 NA NA TRBV5-4
CASSKRVGNRATWANEKLFF TGTGCCAGCAGCAAAAGGGTGGGGAATCGAGCAACTTGGGCTAATGAAAAACTGTTTTTT TRBJ1-4 NA NA TRBV21-1
CASSRDSHYGYTF TGTGCCAGCTCCCGGGACAGTCACTATGGCTACACCTTC TRBJ1-2 TRBD1 NA TRBV6-5
CASSPLGGRETQYF TGCGCCAGCAGCCCCCTAGGAGGGCGGGAGACCCAGTACTTC TRBJ2-5 NA once TRBV5-1
CASSSRVYRYTF TGTGCCAGTAGTTCCCGGGTTTATCGCTACACCTTC TRBJ1-2 NA NA TRBV19
CASSLRTSGADTQYF TGTGCCAGCAGCCTGAGGACTAGCGGAGCAGATACGCAGTATTTT TRBJ2-3 TRBD2 NA TRBV5-4
CACPGQSNTGELFF TGTGCCTGCCCGGGACAGTCGAACACCGGGGAGCTGTTTTTT TRBJ2-2 TRBD1 NA TRBV30
CASSLEPNADYGYTF TGTGCCAGCAGCTTAGAGCCGAACGCGGACTATGGCTACACCTTC TRBJ1-2 NA few TRBV7-6
CASSLQHGNVQYF TGTGCCAGCAGTTTACAACATGGTAATGTGCAGTACTTC TRBJ2-7 NA NA TRBV27
CATSSRGTSGASTDTQYF TGTGCCACCAGCAGTCGAGGGACTAGCGGGGCTAGCACAGATACGCAGTATTTT TRBJ2-3 TRBD2 once TRBV15
CSATRDPSYEQYF TGCAGCGCCACCCGGGACCCCTCGTACGAGCAGTACTTC TRBJ2-7 NA NA TRBV29-1
CASSEWDRVLNEKLFF TGTGCCAGCAGTGAATGGGACAGGGTTCTTAATGAAAAACTGTTTTTT TRBJ1-4 TRBD1 NA TRBV6-1
CASSEVYRGRKNEQFF TGTGCCAGCAGTGAAGTGTACAGGGGAAGGAAAAATGAGCAGTTCTTC TRBJ2-1 TRBD1 NA TRBV6-1
CASSFGPEAYEQYF TGTGCCAGCAGTTTCGGCCCTGAGGCCTACGAGCAGTACTTC TRBJ2-7 NA NA TRBV27
CASSLREGPNYGYTF TGTGCCAGCAGCTTAAGGGAGGGCCCTAACTATGGCTACACCTTC TRBJ1-2 NA once TRBV7-3
CAITGTSGESPDTQYF TGTGCCATCACCGGGACTAGCGGAGAAAGCCCAGATACGCAGTATTTT TRBJ2-3 TRBD2 NA TRBV10-3
CASSIEQGRNEQFF TGTGCCAGTAGTATAGAACAGGGTAGGAATGAGCAGTTCTTC TRBJ2-1 NA once TRBV19
CASSLWVGGPSGNTIYF TGTGCCAGCAGCTTATGGGTCGGGGGGCCCTCTGGAAACACCATATATTTT TRBJ1-3 NA NA TRBV7-2
CASSHSGGAPYEQYF TGCGCCAGCAGCCATAGCGGGGGGGCCCCCTACGAGCAGTACTTC TRBJ2-7 TRBD2 NA TRBV5-1
CASSLDVYNEQFF TGCGCCAGCAGCTTGGACGTTTACAATGAGCAGTTCTTC TRBJ2-1 NA NA TRBV5-1
CASSRGTDTSETQYF TGTGCCAGCAGTAGAGGGACAGATACATCGGAGACCCAGTACTTC TRBJ2-5 TRBD1 NA TRBV11-3
CSAGGQGPTYEQYF TGCAGCGCTGGGGGGCAGGGGCCTACCTACGAGCAGTACTTC TRBJ2-7 NA NA TRBV29-1
CASSKVGEEFNSPLHF TGTGCCAGCAGCAAAGTTGGGGAGGAATTTAATTCACCCCTCCACTTT TRBJ1-6 NA once TRBV21-1
CASSFRGDRRQPQHF TGTGCCAGCAGCTTCCGCGGGGACAGGAGACAGCCCCAGCATTTT TRBJ1-5 TRBD1 NA TRBV5-8
CASSEERGLTEAFF TGTGCCAGCAGTGAAGAGCGAGGGCTCACTGAAGCTTTCTTT TRBJ1-1 NA NA TRBV2
CAANRGNEQYF TGTGCCGCGAACAGGGGAAACGAGCAGTACTTC TRBJ2-7 TRBD1 NA TRBV6-5